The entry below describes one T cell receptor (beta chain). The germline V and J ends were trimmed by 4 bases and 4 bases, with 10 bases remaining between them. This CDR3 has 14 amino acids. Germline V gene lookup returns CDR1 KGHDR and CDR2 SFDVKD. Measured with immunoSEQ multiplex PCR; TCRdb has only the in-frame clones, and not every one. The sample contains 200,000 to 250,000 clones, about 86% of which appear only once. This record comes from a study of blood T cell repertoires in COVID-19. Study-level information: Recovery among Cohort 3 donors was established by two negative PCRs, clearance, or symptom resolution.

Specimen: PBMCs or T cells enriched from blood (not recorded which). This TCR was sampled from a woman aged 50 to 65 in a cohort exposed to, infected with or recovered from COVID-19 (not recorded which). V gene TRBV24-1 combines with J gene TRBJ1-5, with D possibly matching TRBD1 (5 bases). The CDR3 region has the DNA TGTGCCACCAGTGACCGGACACTGAATCAGCCCCAGCATTTT. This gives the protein CATSDRTLNQPQHF.